The 7 T cell receptor beta chains below were found in one sample sequenced in a study of blood T cell repertoires in COVID-19. The protocol was immunoSEQ multiplex PCR, while the TCRdb copy is restricted to in-frame clones and leaves out a portion. The table has fewer than 350,000 clones, 88% seen once. The specimen sequenced was PBMCs or T cells enriched from blood (not recorded which). The receptors were sampled from a woman aged 60-75 years in a cohort exposed to, infected with or recovered from COVID-19 (not recorded which).

This chain uses TRBV18 with TRBJ1-4; unclear D gene. V shed 0 bases and J shed 1 base, with 3 bases lying between them. The CDR3 totals 14 residues. Per germline, CDR1 KGHSH and CDR2 LQKENI. DNA for the CDR3: TGTGCCAGCTCACCACCCTTAACTAATGAAAAACTGTTTTTT. Translating it yields CASSPPLTNEKLFF.

The V gene is TRBV2, the J gene TRBJ1-5, with a tentative D call TRBD1 (5 bases). The CDR3 extends over 15 amino acids. Germline CDR1 is SNHLY and CDR2 is FYNNEI. Between the trimmed V and J ends, which lost 0 bases and 6 bases, there was a span of 12 bases. CDR3 in amino acids: CASSEASWGGQPQHF. The CDR3 DNA sequence: TGTGCCAGCAGTGAAGCGAGCTGGGGGGGTCAGCCCCAGCATTTT.

The V call is TRBV5-1, the J call TRBJ2-5, with 11 bases identical to TRBD2. The V gene's germline CDR1 is SGHRS and CDR2 YFSETQ. CDR3 length: 18 amino acids. V lost 4 bases, J lost 1 base, and 12 bases stayed unmatched. The CDR3 DNA reads TGCGCCAGCAGCCGGGTTCCTAGCGGGAGGAACCTCCAAGAGACCCAGTACTTC. Protein product: CASSRVPSGRNLQETQYF.

This sequence joins TRBV24-1 and TRBJ2-2; the D gene is possibly TRBD2 (6 bases). Germline V gene data show CDR1 as KGHDR and CDR2 as SFDVKD. The CDR3 is made up of 17 amino acids. V was cut by 4 bases and J by 1 base, with 15 bases left in between. Here the CDR3 reads CATSDRLGRENTGELFF. The CDR3 nucleotides read TGTGCCACCAGTGACCGACTAGGACGTGAGAACACCGGGGAGCTGTTTTTT.

The chain employs TRBV21-1 and TRBJ2-1; the DNA was not compared with TRBD2, the D call given in the table. TRBV21-1 is described as a pseudogene. The CDR3 has 13 residues. This chain's CDR3 is CASSKVGANEQFF. The CDR3 nucleotides read TGTGCCAGCAGCAAAGTTGGAGCAAATGAGCAGTTCTTC.

The chain uses TRBV28 and TRBJ2-1, with TRBD2 identical over 13 bases. The trim removed 3 bases at V and 0 bases at J, leaving 8 bases unmatched. The CDR3 spans 19 residues. Germline CDR1 MDHEN, CDR2 SYDVKM. In DNA, the CDR3 is TGTGCCAGCAGTTTTCGGACTAGCGGGAGTCTGGGCTCCTACAATGAGCAGTTCTTC. Translated, it gives CASSFRTSGSLGSYNEQFF.

The chain recombines TRBV6-1 with TRBJ2-2; perhaps TRBD2 as D (5 bases). Germline lookup yields CDR1 MNHNS and CDR2 SASEGT. The V end was cut by 4 bases, the J end by 2 bases, with 14 bases between. This CDR3 has 16 amino acids. This CDR3 is CASSGWWSGNTGELFF. CDR3 nucleotide sequence: TGTGCCAGCAGTGGTTGGTGGAGCGGAAACACCGGGGAGCTGTTTTTT.